A selection of T cell receptor beta chains follows, all from one sample in a study of cytomegalovirus exposure and HLA in healthy donors. Sequencing used immunoSEQ multiplex PCR; TCRdb keeps in-frame clones, though not all of them. Of over 65,000 clones in the sample, roughly 76% are singletons; the top ten hold roughly 8%. The specimen sequenced was PBMCs. These receptors came from a man aged 60 to 69 in good health and CMV-seropositive. The CDR3 runs from the conserved cysteine through the conserved F or W. D genes are given only for firm matches. Size tells how often a clone was seen (once, few, many) or the class of an expanded clone, and some rows leave it out.

J gene: TRBJ2-7; V gene: TRBV6-1; D gene: TRBD1; clone size: .; CDR3 DNA: TGTGCCAGCAGCGAACCTCAGGGGGCCCTTCGCGAGCAGTACTTC; CDR3 protein: CASSEPQGALREQYF
J gene: TRBJ2-3; V gene: TRBV9; D gene: TRBD1; clone size: few; CDR3 DNA: TGTGCCAGCAGCACTACAGGGGGCCTAAGGGGCACAGATACGCAGTATTTT; CDR3 protein: CASSTTGGLRGTDTQYF
J gene: TRBJ2-3; V gene: TRBV11-3; D gene: .; clone size: .; CDR3 DNA: TGTGCCAGCAGCTTTCTAACGGTAACAGATACGCAGTATTTT; CDR3 protein: CASSFLTVTDTQYF
J gene: TRBJ1-1; V gene: TRBV5-1; D gene: TRBD1; clone size: .; CDR3 DNA: TGCGCCAGCAGCTATAAGGGACAGGGCGAAACTTTCTTT; CDR3 protein: CASSYKGQGETFF
J gene: TRBJ1-5; V gene: TRBV6-6; D gene: TRBD1; clone size: .; CDR3 DNA: TGTGCCAGCAGTTACGGGACAGGGGCGACCGGACAGCCCCAGCATTTT; CDR3 protein: CASSYGTGATGQPQHF
J gene: TRBJ1-5; V gene: TRBV10-2; D gene: .; clone size: .; CDR3 DNA: TGCGCCAGCAGGGTAACAGTGGATCAGCCCCAGCATTTT; CDR3 protein: CASRVTVDQPQHF
J gene: TRBJ2-7; V gene: TRBV4-1; D gene: .; clone size: .; CDR3 DNA: TGCGCCAGCAGCCAAGACGGGGAAGTTCTCGAGCAGTACTTC; CDR3 protein: CASSQDGEVLEQYF
J gene: TRBJ2-2; V gene: TRBV7-7; D gene: TRBD1; clone size: .; CDR3 DNA: TGTGCTAGCAGCTTAGCTTTGGGGACAGGAGAAGCCACCGGGGAGCTGTTTTTT; CDR3 protein: CASSLALGTGEATGELFF
J gene: TRBJ1-1; V gene: TRBV7-6; D gene: .; clone size: .; CDR3 DNA: TGTGCCAGCAGCTTAGCTCCCAGGGGGAACACTGAAGCTTTCTTT; CDR3 protein: CASSLAPRGNTEAFF
J gene: TRBJ1-1; V gene: TRBV29-1; D gene: .; clone size: .; CDR3 DNA: TGCAGCGTTGAACGAGATCCGTCCACTGAAGCTTTCTTT; CDR3 protein: CSVERDPSTEAFF
J gene: TRBJ2-3; V gene: TRBV5-1; D gene: .; clone size: .; CDR3 DNA: TGCGCCAGCAGCGACGACTCCTATACGCAGTATTTT; CDR3 protein: CASSDDSYTQYF
J gene: TRBJ1-2; V gene: TRBV19; D gene: TRBD1; clone size: .; CDR3 DNA: TGTGCCAGTAGTATGAGGCTTGGGACAGCCTTC; CDR3 protein: CASSMRLGTAF
J gene: TRBJ2-7; V gene: TRBV5-1; D gene: .; clone size: once; CDR3 DNA: TGCGCCAGCAGTTTTGATAGGGGTTACGAGCAGTACTTC; CDR3 protein: CASSFDRGYEQYF
J gene: TRBJ2-5; V gene: TRBV6-5; D gene: .; clone size: .; CDR3 DNA: TGTGCCAGCATGAGGGACAACCAAGAGACCCAGTACTTC; CDR3 protein: CASMRDNQETQYF
J gene: TRBJ2-7; V gene: TRBV11-3; D gene: .; clone size: few; CDR3 DNA: TGTGCCAGCAGCCACCCCAGGAGGGGTGAGCAGTACTTC; CDR3 protein: CASSHPRRGEQYF
J gene: TRBJ2-1; V gene: TRBV7-8; D gene: .; clone size: .; CDR3 DNA: TGTGCCAGCAGCTTAGTTCTGAGGGAGCGGGATGAGCAGTTCTTC; CDR3 protein: CASSLVLRERDEQFF
J gene: TRBJ2-1; V gene: TRBV2; D gene: TRBD2; clone size: .; CDR3 DNA: TGTGCCAGCAACCCTCAGACTAGCGGAATGAAGCAGTTCTTC; CDR3 protein: CASNPQTSGMKQFF
J gene: TRBJ1-2; V gene: TRBV4-1; D gene: .; clone size: .; CDR3 DNA: TGCGCCAGCAGCCAAGAAGAGTCGGACAATAACTATGGCTACACCTTC; CDR3 protein: CASSQEESDNNYGYTF
J gene: TRBJ1-6; V gene: TRBV4-1; D gene: TRBD1; clone size: .; CDR3 DNA: TGCGCCAGCAGCCACCTGGACAGGGGGCAATATAATTCACCCCTCCACTTT; CDR3 protein: CASSHLDRGQYNSPLHF
J gene: TRBJ2-3; V gene: TRBV5-1; D gene: .; clone size: once; CDR3 DNA: TGCGCCAGCAGCTTGGGGCAGGCCATCACAGATACGCAGTATTTT; CDR3 protein: CASSLGQAITDTQYF
J gene: TRBJ2-1; V gene: TRBV7-8; D gene: TRBD2; clone size: .; CDR3 DNA: TGTGCCAGCAGCTCTTGGACTAGCGGGGGGTCCTACAATGAGCAGTTCTTC; CDR3 protein: CASSSWTSGGSYNEQFF
J gene: TRBJ1-2; V gene: TRBV2; D gene: .; clone size: .; CDR3 DNA: TGTGCCAGCAGTGAACGTAGGGGGAGGGATGGCTACACCTTC; CDR3 protein: CASSERRGRDGYTF
J gene: TRBJ2-5; V gene: TRBV6-5; D gene: TRBD2; clone size: few; CDR3 DNA: TGTGCCAGCAGTCCAGCGGGAGGGGGGGAGACCCAGTACTTC; CDR3 protein: CASSPAGGGETQYF
J gene: TRBJ2-7; V gene: TRBV6-1; D gene: TRBD1; clone size: few; CDR3 DNA: TGTGCCAGCAGTCCCTTGGACAGGATATCCTACGAGCAGTACTTC; CDR3 protein: CASSPLDRISYEQYF
J gene: TRBJ2-3; V gene: TRBV7-9; D gene: TRBD2; clone size: .; CDR3 DNA: TGTGCCAGCACCCTAGGTCTAGCGGGAGGGGTCGCTACGCAGTATTTT; CDR3 protein: CASTLGLAGGVATQYF
J gene: TRBJ2-3; V gene: TRBV23-1; D gene: TRBD1; clone size: .; CDR3 DNA: TGCGCCAGCAGATCCCGGGACAGGGGTACAGATACGCAGTATTTT; CDR3 protein: CASRSRDRGTDTQYF
J gene: TRBJ2-2; V gene: TRBV11-2; D gene: TRBD2; clone size: few; CDR3 DNA: TGTGCCAGCAGCTCCTCACTAGCGGGGAGCTCTGGAACCGGGGAGCTGTTTTTT; CDR3 protein: CASSSSLAGSSGTGELFF
J gene: TRBJ2-7; V gene: TRBV15; D gene: .; clone size: .; CDR3 DNA: TGTGCCACCAGCCCAGGTTTGGGCGAGCAGTACTTC; CDR3 protein: CATSPGLGEQYF
J gene: TRBJ1-6; V gene: TRBV4-1; D gene: TRBD1; clone size: .; CDR3 DNA: TGCGCCAGCAGCCAAGCCGGGACAGGGGTGAATTCACCCCTCCACTTT; CDR3 protein: CASSQAGTGVNSPLHF
J gene: TRBJ1-2; V gene: TRBV6-5; D gene: TRBD1; clone size: medium-sized; CDR3 DNA: TGTGCCAGCAGTTCCCAGACAGGGACGATCTATGGCTACACCTTC; CDR3 protein: CASSSQTGTIYGYTF
J gene: TRBJ2-7; V gene: TRBV11-1; D gene: .; clone size: .; CDR3 DNA: TGTGCCAGCAGCTACAGGGAGTCAGCCTACGAGCAGTACTTC; CDR3 protein: CASSYRESAYEQYF
J gene: TRBJ1-2; V gene: TRBV6-1; D gene: TRBD1; clone size: .; CDR3 DNA: TGTGCCAGCAGGGTAGGGACAGGGAGGTATGGCTACACCTTC; CDR3 protein: CASRVGTGRYGYTF
J gene: TRBJ2-1; V gene: TRBV5-8; D gene: TRBD2; clone size: .; CDR3 DNA: TGTGCCAGCAGCTTGTGGGAGGGCCATAATGAGCAGTTCTTC; CDR3 protein: CASSLWEGHNEQFF
J gene: TRBJ1-3; V gene: TRBV6-6; D gene: TRBD1; clone size: .; CDR3 DNA: TGTGCCGGAACAGGGGGGCCTGGAAACACCATATATTTT; CDR3 protein: CAGTGGPGNTIYF
J gene: TRBJ2-3; V gene: TRBV5-1; D gene: TRBD2; clone size: .; CDR3 DNA: TGCGCCAGCAGCTTGATGGGAGGGCACGATACGCAGTATTTT; CDR3 protein: CASSLMGGHDTQYF
J gene: TRBJ2-2; V gene: TRBV15; D gene: .; clone size: .; CDR3 DNA: TGTGCCACCAGCAGAGGAGGGGGGCTGTTTTTT; CDR3 protein: CATSRGGGLFF
J gene: TRBJ1-5; V gene: TRBV19; D gene: .; clone size: .; CDR3 DNA: TGTGCCAGTAGTATCGGGTTCCGTTCCCCTAGCAATCAGCCCCAGCATTTT; CDR3 protein: CASSIGFRSPSNQPQHF
J gene: TRBJ1-2; V gene: TRBV6-5; D gene: .; clone size: .; CDR3 DNA: TGTGCCAGCAGTTACTCTACCGGGTCGGCCTATGGCTACACCTTC; CDR3 protein: CASSYSTGSAYGYTF
J gene: TRBJ1-1; V gene: TRBV2; D gene: .; clone size: .; CDR3 DNA: TGTGCACCGGGACGACAGGACACTGAAGCTTTCTTT; CDR3 protein: CAPGRQDTEAFF
J gene: TRBJ1-1; V gene: TRBV6-5; D gene: TRBD1; clone size: .; CDR3 DNA: TGTGCCAGCAGTCCTCGACAGGGGGCGAACACTGAAGCTTTCTTT; CDR3 protein: CASSPRQGANTEAFF
J gene: TRBJ2-5; V gene: TRBV6-6; D gene: .; clone size: .; CDR3 DNA: TGTGCCAGCGGGCTAGGGGGCCAAGAGACCCAGTACTTC; CDR3 protein: CASGLGGQETQYF